The 17 T cell receptor beta chains given below trace back to one sample, sequenced in a study of T cells in Graves' hyperthyroidism and ophthalmopathy. The TCR beta CDR3 regions underwent amplification using RNA transcripts as the source. First-round RT-PCR of the TCR CDR3 relied on the HTBI primer set. Each CDR3 protein gets one entry after TCRdb re-called the multiplex PCR reads with MiXCR. The data hold under 350,000 distinct CDR3 sequences, with 18% observed a single time. Sequencing was done on a sample of blood. The receptor set was obtained from a woman aged 50 to 65 with Graves' hyperthyroidism.

In its sample, this clonotype was seen a few times. The chain employs TRBV14 and TRBJ2-1; 10 bases agree with TRBD2. V shed 4 bases, J shed 4 bases, and the junction held 4 bases outside the gene matches. Germline-derived CDR1 and CDR2 are SGHDN and FVKESK. This CDR3 has 15 residues. CDR3 sequence: CASSPSGGQYNEQFF. CDR3 DNA: TGTGCCAGCAGCCCTAGCGGGGGCCAGTACAATGAGCAGTTCTTC.

The table lists this clonotype with many counts. The rearrangement uses TRBV3-1 and TRBJ1-4, with 7 nucleotides matching TRBD1. The CDR3 sequence is 15 residues long. The V gene's germline CDR1 is LGHDT and CDR2 YNNKEL (reference sequence). V dropped 3 bases and J dropped 6; count of bases not matched to a gene: 7. This CDR3 reads CASSQEGASYEKLFF. The CDR3 nucleotides are TGTGCCAGCAGCCAGGAGGGGGCGTCGTATGAAAAACTGTTTTTT.

In its sample, this clonotype was seen many times. The chain joins TRBV20-1 to TRBJ2-5; possibly TRBD1 for D (6 bases). The CDR3 sequence is 14 residues long. In germline, CDR1 is DFQATT, CDR2 SNEGSKA (reference sequence). Between the trimmed V and J ends, which lost 0 bases and 1 base, there was a span of 9 bases. The CDR3 nucleotides read TGCAGTGCTAGAGATAGGGGGACCCAAGAGACCCAGTACTTC. Residues: CSARDRGTQETQYF.

In its sample, this clonotype was seen a few times. This rearrangement joins TRBV9 to TRBJ2-5, with TRBD1 matching 9 bases. Looked up from germline, CDR1 is SGDLS and CDR2 is YYNGEE. This CDR3 comprises 14 residues. With V trimmed by 2 bases and J by 4 bases, 3 bases remained unmatched. The CDR3 sequence is CASSVWDRVETQYF. CDR3 in DNA: TGTGCCAGCAGCGTTTGGGACAGGGTAGAGACCCAGTACTTC.

The V call is TRBV6-1, the J call TRBJ2-4, with 7 bases aligning to TRBD1. The CDR3 consists of 15 residues. The V and J ends lost 1 base and 4 bases, in that order; junction bases with no gene match: 4. From germline, CDR1 is MNHNS and CDR2 SASEGT. The CDR3 DNA is TGTGCCAGCAGTGAAGTCAGGACAGGAAAAAACATTCAGTACTTC. This sequence encodes CASSEVRTGKNIQYF.

This clonotype was seen ten or more times. The chain links TRBV30 to TRBJ1-1; possible D gene TRBD1, 5 bases. Germline CDR1 is GTSNPN and CDR2 is SVGIG (reference sequence). This CDR3 has 10 amino acids. Between the trimmed V and J ends, which lost 6 bases and 5 bases, there was a span of 7 bases. The CDR3 nucleotides are TGTGCCTGTACAGGAACTGAAGCTTTCTTT. It yields the protein CACTGTEAFF.

This clonotype was found many times. The J gene is TRBJ1-2, the V gene TRBV19; TRBD1 is a possible D gene (6 bases). Germline V CDR1 and CDR2: LNHDA, SQIVND (reference sequence). This CDR3 has 14 residues. V lost 6 bases and J 8 bases, leaving 19 bases between the germline ends. CDR3 protein: CASRIGPGGGGYTF. The CDR3, as DNA: TGTGCCAGTAGGATCGGCCCCGGGGGCGGGGGCTACACCTTC.

V and J are TRBV4-1 and TRBJ2-1; the D gene is possibly TRBD1 (6 bases). Germline-derived CDR1 and CDR2 are MGHRA and YSYEKL. CDR3 length: 13 residues. The V end was cut by 4 bases, the J end by 3 bases, with 7 bases between. The CDR3 coding sequence is TGCGCCAGCAGCCGACAGGACTACAATGAGCAGTTCTTC. Translating it yields CASSRQDYNEQFF.

The chain is built from TRBV5-4 and TRBJ2-5; D may correspond to TRBD1 or TRBD2 (5 bases each). Trimming left V 4 bases short and J 5 bases short, with 12 bases between. CDR1 and CDR2 (germline): SGHNT, YYREEE (reference sequence). The length of the CDR3 is 13 residues. CDR3: CASSVLGVETQYF. CDR3 DNA sequence: TGTGCCAGCAGCGTGCTGGGGGTGGAGACCCAGTACTTC.

This clonotype has a handful of counts. One end of the junction fails to match germline, which may point to a read error. The CDR3: CASSLGRAPSYTF. CDR3 bases: TGTGCCAGCAGCTTGGGCAGGGCTCCTTCCTACACCTTC. This chain uses TRBV5-1 with TRBJ1-2; D may be TRBD1 (5 bases). Looked up from germline, CDR1 is SGHRS and CDR2 is YFSETQ. The CDR3 is made up of 13 amino acids.

J is TRBJ1-2 and V is TRBV20-1; D may be TRBD1 (5 bases). Germline V gene sequence: CDR1 DFQATT, CDR2 SNEGSKA (reference sequence). V lost 0 bases to trimming and J lost 8 bases, with 19 bases between them. CDR3 length equals 15 residues. CDR3 nucleotides: TGCAGTGCTAGAGATACGGCAGGGTTAGTGGAGGGCTACACCTTC. Its translation: CSARDTAGLVEGYTF.

Comment on this clonotype: Its ends do not fully match the called genes, so a read error is possible. The chain carries TRBV6-5 and TRBJ2-3, with D possibly TRBD2 on 5 matching bases. Germline V gives CDR1 MNHEY, CDR2 SVGAGI. This CDR3 has 15 amino acids. CDR3 residues: CASSDSPGDTDTQYF. The CDR3 DNA is TGTGCCAGCAGTGACTCTCCCGGGGACACAGATACGCAGTATTTT.

This clonotype was seen at least ten times. The genes are TRBV2 and TRBJ2-1; 11 bases are a match to TRBD2. V gave up 3 bases and J gave up 9 bases; unmatched junction bases: 7. Germline V gene data show CDR1 as SNHLY and CDR2 as FYNNEI. The CDR3 length is 15 residues. The CDR3 protein is CASSEGSGGASEQFF. The CDR3 DNA reads as TGTGCCAGCAGTGAGGGTAGCGGGGGGGCGAGTGAGCAGTTCTTC.

This clonotype was picked up a small number of times. The V gene is TRBV18, the J gene TRBJ2-1; 10 nucleotides agree with TRBD2. The CDR3 has 16 residues. V dropped 3 bases and J dropped 10; count of bases not matched to a gene: 12. From germline, CDR1 is KGHSH and CDR2 LQKENI. CDR3 DNA sequence: TGTGCCAGCTCACCTCCTGCGAGCGGGGGGGCCGGGGAGCAGTTCTTC. It codes for CASSPPASGGAGEQFF.

The chain has TRBV6-1 and TRBJ2-5, with D possibly matching TRBD1 (6 bases). The V gene lost 0 bases and the J gene lost 5 bases, with 13 bases spanning the gap. The CDR3 is 15 residues long. Germline lookup yields CDR1 MNHNS and CDR2 SASEGT. For the CDR3, the DNA is TGTGCCAGCAGTGAAGCGGGGGCCCGTGGGGAGACCCAGTACTTC. It yields the protein CASSEAGARGETQYF.

This clonotype was detected many times. The rearrangement joins TRBV2 to TRBJ2-7; tentatively, D is TRBD1 or TRBD2 (6 bases each). The CDR3 sequence is 14 residues long. V shed 8 bases and J shed 2 bases, with 16 bases lying between them. Germline loops: CDR1 SNHLY, CDR2 FYNNEI. The CDR3 DNA reads TGTGCCAGCCGCGGGACATTCTCCCCCTACGAGCAGTACTTC. Its translation: CASRGTFSPYEQYF.

This sequence joins TRBV5-1 and TRBJ2-3; 8 nucleotides match TRBD1. Unmatched junction bases numbered 5, after V lost 1 base and J lost 1 base. Per germline, CDR1 SGHRS and CDR2 YFSETQ. This CDR3 spans 16 amino acids. DNA for the CDR3: TGCGCCAGCAGCTTGCAGGGGGCGGTGGGCACAGATACGCAGTATTTT. It codes for CASSLQGAVGTDTQYF.